These 5 T cell receptor beta chains were sequenced from one sample in a study of shared clonotypes between healthy human individuals. The table came from immunoSEQ multiplex PCR; TCRdb's copy has only in-frame clones and leaves some out. The table shows about 1.1 million clones, with approximately 80% occurring only once. Sequenced input: memory CD4+ T cells from PBMCs. Regarding subset: CD45RA-negative fraction. These receptors all stem from a man aged 18 to 29 in good health. Some clones in this sample may be carry-over from other donors' samples.

To note about this clone: A read error may explain this, as a much larger clone is one base away. This chain joins TRBV5-1 and TRBJ2-7; D not certain. Germline assignment: CDR1 SGHRS and CDR2 YFSETQ. This CDR3 is built from 12 residues. Trimming removed 2 bases at V and 2 bases at J, with 5 bases between. The CDR3 DNA is TGCGCCAGCAGCTTCGAAACCTACGAGCAGTACTTC. This sequence encodes CASSFETYEQYF. The full variable domain, completed using reference TRBV5-1 and TRBJ2-7, is KAGVTQTPRYLIKTRGQQVTLSCSPISGHRSVSWYQQTPGQGLQFLFEYFSETQRNKGNFPGRFSGRQFSNSRSEMNVSTLELGDSALYLCASSFETYEQYFGPGTRLTVT.

The sample holds many counts of this clone. In DNA form, the CDR3 reads TGTGCCAGCAGTTCCTTTGCAACTAATGAAAAACTGTTTTTT. It is translated as CASSSFATNEKLFF. The genes are TRBV28 and TRBJ1-4; the D is unclear. Germline values: CDR1 MDHEN, CDR2 SYDVKM. The V end lost 4 bases, the J end lost 0 bases, and 6 bases lay between the germline ends. This CDR3 has 14 amino acids.

This clone was observed a handful of times. The CDR3 reads CSVESPGQVFDEAFF. Written as DNA, the CDR3 is TGCAGCGTTGAAAGTCCGGGACAGGTGTTTGATGAAGCTTTCTTT. The chain carries TRBV29-1 and TRBJ1-1; 8 nucleotides agree with TRBD1. Germline V gene data show CDR1 as SQVTM and CDR2 as ANQGSEA. The CDR3 is made up of 15 amino acids. V was pared by 2 bases and J by 7 bases, with 12 bases of the junction left unmatched.

Remarks on this clone: Other DNA variants within this sample encode the same CDR3. The genes are TRBV18 and TRBJ2-1, with D perhaps matching TRBD1 or TRBD2 (5 bases each). The germline V gene has CDR1 KGHSH and CDR2 LQKENI. There are 12 residues in the CDR3. V dropped 2 bases and J dropped 10 bases, with 9 bases sitting between them. The CDR3 DNA sequence: TGTGCCAGCTCACCATCCGGGACCGAGCAGTTCTTC. Residues: CASSPSGTEQFF.

Comments on this clone: Other DNA sequences in the sample encode the same CDR3. This chain links TRBV9 with TRBJ2-2, with TRBD2 matching 7 bases. This CDR3 is built from 16 residues. Germline V CDR1 and CDR2: SGDLS, YYNGEE. With 0 bases clipped from V and 0 bases from J, the junction kept 2 bases outside the gene matches. The CDR3 sequence: CASSVAGGANTGELFF. The DNA for the CDR3 is TGTGCCAGCAGCGTAGCTGGGGGGGCGAACACCGGGGAGCTGTTTTTT.